The rows below give T cell receptor beta chains drawn from one sample of a study of blood T cell repertoires in COVID-19. TCRdb's copy holds only in-frame clones and misses some; the assay was immunoSEQ multiplex PCR. The sample yields 130,000 to 150,000 clones, roughly 86% seen once. Sequencing input: peripheral blood. All receptors come from a man aged 45-65 years with active or convalescent COVID-19. Both conserved end residues are part of each CDR3.

J: TRBJ2-5
V: TRBV28
CDR3: CASSLRTGETQYF

J: TRBJ2-4
V: TRBV28
CDR3: CASSPPRAGKNIQYF

J: TRBJ1-2
V: TRBV5-4
CDR3: CASSSTGYGYTF

J: TRBJ2-3
V: TRBV2
CDR3: CASSSFRAGEPDTQYF

J: TRBJ1-5
V: TRBV6-5
CDR3: CASRATGSQPQHF

J: TRBJ2-5
V: TRBV14
CDR3: CASSQDMGRETQYF

J: TRBJ2-2
V: TRBV6-4
CDR3: CASSDSKGVNGELFF

J: TRBJ1-6
V: TRBV6-5
CDR3: CASMQGGSPLHF

J: TRBJ2-1
V: TRBV24-1
CDR3: CATSDLRPQLGYNEQFF

J: TRBJ2-1
V: TRBV9
CDR3: CASSVGERASYNEQFF

J: TRBJ1-3
V: TRBV18
CDR3: CASSPSGQSTIYF

J: TRBJ2-3
V: TRBV5-4
CDR3: CASSLTSGSPDTQYF

J: TRBJ2-1
V: TRBV28
CDR3: CASSPLGGGNEQFF

J: TRBJ1-5
V: TRBV2
CDR3: CASSVGGGANQPQHF

J: TRBJ1-5
V: TRBV19
CDR3: CASRETGRSNQPQHF

J: TRBJ1-2
V: TRBV19
CDR3: CASKDRGLSYTF

J: TRBJ2-2
V: TRBV5-1
CDR3: CASRQTTNTGELFF

J: TRBJ1-3
V: TRBV30
CDR3: CAWSPGTGNTIYF

J: TRBJ2-3
V: TRBV29-1
CDR3: CSVEETRITQYF

J: TRBJ1-2
V: TRBV11-2
CDR3: CASSLAQGRGYTF

J: TRBJ2-2
V: TRBV6-5
CDR3: CASSYDGRRTGELFF

J: TRBJ2-1
V: TRBV24-1
CDR3: CATSDKATNEQFF